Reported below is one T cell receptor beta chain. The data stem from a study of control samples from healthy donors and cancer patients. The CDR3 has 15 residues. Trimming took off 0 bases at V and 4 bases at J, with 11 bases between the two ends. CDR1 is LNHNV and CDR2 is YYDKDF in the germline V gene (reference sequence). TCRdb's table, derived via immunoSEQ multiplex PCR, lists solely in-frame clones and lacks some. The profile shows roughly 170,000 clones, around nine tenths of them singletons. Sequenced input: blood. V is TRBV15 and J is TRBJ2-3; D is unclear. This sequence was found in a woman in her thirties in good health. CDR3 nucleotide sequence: TGTGCCACCAGCAGAGAGAGGCCGGGCCCAGATACGCAGTATTTT. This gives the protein CATSRERPGPDTQYF.